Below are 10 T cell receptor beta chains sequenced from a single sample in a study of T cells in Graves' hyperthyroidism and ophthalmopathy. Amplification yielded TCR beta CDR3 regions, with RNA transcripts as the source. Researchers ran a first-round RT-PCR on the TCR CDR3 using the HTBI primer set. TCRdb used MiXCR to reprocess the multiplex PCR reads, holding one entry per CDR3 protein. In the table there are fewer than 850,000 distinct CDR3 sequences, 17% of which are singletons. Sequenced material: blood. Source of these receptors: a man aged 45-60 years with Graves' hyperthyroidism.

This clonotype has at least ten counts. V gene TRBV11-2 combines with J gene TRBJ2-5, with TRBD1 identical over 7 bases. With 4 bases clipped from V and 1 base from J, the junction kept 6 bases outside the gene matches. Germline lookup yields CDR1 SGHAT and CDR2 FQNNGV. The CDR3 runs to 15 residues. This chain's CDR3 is CASSSETGSQETQYF. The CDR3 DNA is TGTGCCAGCAGCTCGGAGACAGGGAGCCAAGAGACCCAGTACTTC. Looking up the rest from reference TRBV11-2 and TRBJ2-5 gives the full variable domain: EAGVAQSPRYKIIEKRQSVAFWCNPISGHATLYWYQQILGQGPKLLIQFQNNGVVDDSQLPKDRFSAERLKGVDSTLKIQPAKLEDSAVYLCASSSETGSQETQYFGPGTRLLVL.

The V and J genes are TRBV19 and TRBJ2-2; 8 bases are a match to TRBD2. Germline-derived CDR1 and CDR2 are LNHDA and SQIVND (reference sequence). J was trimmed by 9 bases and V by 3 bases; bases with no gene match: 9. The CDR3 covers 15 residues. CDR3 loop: CASSIWTGLGRELFF. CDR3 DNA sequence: TGTGCCAGTAGTATTTGGACGGGACTAGGAAGGGAGCTGTTTTTT.

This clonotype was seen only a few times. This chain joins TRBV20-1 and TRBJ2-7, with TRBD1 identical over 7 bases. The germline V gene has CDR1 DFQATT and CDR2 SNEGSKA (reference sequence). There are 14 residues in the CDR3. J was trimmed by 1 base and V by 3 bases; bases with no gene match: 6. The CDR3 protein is CSASVGGRSYEQYF. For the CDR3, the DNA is TGCAGTGCTAGTGTAGGGGGCCGATCCTACGAGCAGTACTTC.

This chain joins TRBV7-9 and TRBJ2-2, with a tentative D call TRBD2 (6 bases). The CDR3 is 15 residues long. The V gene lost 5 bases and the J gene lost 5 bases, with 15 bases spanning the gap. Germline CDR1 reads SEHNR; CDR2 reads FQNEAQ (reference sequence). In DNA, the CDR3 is TGTGCCAGCAGCCTAGACCGGGAGTGGACCGGGGAGCTGTTTTTT. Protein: CASSLDREWTGELFF.

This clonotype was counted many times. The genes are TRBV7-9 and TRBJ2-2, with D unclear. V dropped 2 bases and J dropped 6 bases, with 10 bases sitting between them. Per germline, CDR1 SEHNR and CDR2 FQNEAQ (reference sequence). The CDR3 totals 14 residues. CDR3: CASSLTLSPGELFF. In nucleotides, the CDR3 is TGTGCCAGCAGCTTAACACTATCTCCCGGGGAGCTGTTTTTT.

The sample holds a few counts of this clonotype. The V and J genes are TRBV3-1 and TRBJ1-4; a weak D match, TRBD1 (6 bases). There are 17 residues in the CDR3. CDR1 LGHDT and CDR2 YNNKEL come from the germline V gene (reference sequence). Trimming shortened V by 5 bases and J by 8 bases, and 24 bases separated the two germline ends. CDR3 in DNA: TGTGCCAGCAGCTTTACAGGGCCGGCCGGAATAGTCGAAAAACTGTTTTTT. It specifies CASSFTGPAGIVEKLFF.

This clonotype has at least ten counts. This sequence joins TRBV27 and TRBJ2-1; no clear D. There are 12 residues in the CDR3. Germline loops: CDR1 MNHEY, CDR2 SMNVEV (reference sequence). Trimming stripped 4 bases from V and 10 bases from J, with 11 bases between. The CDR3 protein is CASSSRHWEQFF. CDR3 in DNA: TGTGCCAGCAGTTCTAGACACTGGGAGCAGTTCTTC.

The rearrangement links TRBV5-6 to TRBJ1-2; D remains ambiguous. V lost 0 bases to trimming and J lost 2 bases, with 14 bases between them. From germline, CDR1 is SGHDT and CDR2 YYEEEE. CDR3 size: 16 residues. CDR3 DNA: TGTGCCAGCAGCTTGGGACCCAATTCAGCGAACTATGGCTACACCTTC. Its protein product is CASSLGPNSANYGYTF.

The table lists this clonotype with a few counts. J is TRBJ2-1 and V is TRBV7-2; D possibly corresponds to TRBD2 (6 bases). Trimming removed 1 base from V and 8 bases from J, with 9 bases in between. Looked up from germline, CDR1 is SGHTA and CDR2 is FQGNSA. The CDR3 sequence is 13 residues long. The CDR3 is CASSLDGSHEQFF. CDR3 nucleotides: TGTGCCAGCAGCTTAGACGGGAGCCATGAGCAGTTCTTC.

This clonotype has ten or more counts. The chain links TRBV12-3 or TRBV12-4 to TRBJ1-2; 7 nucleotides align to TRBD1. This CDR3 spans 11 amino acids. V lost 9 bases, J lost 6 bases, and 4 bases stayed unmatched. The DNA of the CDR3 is TGTGCCAGTGACAGGGTTCATGGCTACACCTTC. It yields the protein CASDRVHGYTF.